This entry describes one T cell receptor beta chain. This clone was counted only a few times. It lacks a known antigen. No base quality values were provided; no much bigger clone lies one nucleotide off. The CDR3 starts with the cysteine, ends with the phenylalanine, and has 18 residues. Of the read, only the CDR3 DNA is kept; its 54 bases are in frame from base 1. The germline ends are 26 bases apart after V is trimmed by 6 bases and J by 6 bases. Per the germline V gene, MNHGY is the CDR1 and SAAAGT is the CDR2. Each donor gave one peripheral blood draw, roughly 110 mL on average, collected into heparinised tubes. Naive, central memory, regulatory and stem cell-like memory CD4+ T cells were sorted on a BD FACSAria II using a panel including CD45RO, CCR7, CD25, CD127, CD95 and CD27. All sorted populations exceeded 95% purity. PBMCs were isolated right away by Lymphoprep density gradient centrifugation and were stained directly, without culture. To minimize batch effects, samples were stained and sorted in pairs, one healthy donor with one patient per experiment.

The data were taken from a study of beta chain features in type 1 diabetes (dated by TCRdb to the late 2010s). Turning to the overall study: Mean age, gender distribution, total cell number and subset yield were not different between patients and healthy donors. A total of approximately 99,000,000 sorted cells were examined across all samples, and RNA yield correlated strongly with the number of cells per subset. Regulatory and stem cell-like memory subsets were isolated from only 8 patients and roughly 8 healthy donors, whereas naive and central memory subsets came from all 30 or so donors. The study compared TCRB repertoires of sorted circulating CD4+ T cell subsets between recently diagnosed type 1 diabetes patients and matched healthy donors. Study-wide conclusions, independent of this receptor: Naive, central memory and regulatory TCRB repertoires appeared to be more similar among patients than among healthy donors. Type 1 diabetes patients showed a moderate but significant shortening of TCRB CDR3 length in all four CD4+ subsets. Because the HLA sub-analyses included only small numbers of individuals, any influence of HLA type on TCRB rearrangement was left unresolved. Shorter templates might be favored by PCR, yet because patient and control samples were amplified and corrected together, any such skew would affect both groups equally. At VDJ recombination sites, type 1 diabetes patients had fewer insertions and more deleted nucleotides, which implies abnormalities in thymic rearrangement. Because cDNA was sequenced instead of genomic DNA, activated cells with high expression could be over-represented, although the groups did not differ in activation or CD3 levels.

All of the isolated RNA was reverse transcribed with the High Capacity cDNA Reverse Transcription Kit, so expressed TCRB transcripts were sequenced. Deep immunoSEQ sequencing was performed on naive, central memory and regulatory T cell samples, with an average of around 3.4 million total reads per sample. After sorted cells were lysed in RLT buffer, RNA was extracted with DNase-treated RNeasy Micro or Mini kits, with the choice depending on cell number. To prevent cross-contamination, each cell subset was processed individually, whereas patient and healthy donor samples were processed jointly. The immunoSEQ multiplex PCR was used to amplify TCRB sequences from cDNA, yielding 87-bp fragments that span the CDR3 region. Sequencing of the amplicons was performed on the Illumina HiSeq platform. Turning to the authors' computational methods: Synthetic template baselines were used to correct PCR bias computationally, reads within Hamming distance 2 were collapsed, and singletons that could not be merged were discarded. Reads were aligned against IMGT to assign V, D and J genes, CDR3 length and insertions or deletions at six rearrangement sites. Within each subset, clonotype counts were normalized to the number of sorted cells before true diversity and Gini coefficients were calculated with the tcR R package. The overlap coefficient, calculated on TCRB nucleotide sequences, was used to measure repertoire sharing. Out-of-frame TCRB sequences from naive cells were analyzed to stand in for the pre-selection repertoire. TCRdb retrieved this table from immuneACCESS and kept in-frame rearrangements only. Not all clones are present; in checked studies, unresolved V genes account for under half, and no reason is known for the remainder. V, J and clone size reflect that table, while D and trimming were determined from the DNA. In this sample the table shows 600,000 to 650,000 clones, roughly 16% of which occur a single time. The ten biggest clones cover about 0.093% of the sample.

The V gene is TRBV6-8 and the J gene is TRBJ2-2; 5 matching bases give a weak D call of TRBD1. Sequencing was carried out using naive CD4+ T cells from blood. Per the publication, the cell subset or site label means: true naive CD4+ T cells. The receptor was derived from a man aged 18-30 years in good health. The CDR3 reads CASSRVTPRAGSPGELFF. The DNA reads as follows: TGTGCCAGCAGCCGCGTCACACCCCGGGCAGGGTCGCCCGGGGAGCTGTTTTTT.